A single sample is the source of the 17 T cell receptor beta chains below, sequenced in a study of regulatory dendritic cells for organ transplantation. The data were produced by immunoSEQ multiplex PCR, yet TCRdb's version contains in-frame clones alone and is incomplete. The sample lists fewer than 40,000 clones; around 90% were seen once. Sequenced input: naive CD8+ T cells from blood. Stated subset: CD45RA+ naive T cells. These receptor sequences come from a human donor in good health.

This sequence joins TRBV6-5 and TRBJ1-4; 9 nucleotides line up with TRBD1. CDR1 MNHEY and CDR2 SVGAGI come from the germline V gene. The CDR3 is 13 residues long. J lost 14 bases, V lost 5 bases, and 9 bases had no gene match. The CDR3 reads CASSDRTGVGLFF. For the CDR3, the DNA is TGTGCCAGCAGTGACCGGACAGGGGTTGGGCTGTTTTTT.

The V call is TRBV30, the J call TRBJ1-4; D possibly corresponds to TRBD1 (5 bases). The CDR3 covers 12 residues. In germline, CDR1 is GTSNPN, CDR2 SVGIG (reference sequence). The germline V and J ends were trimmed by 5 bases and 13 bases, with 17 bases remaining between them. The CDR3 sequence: CAWRGRGPLLFF. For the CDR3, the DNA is TGTGCCTGGCGCGGGAGGGGTCCCCTACTGTTTTTT. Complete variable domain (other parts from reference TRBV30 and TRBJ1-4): SQTIHQWPATLVQPVGSPLSLECTVEGTSNPNLYWYRQAAGRGLQLLFYSVGIGQISSEVPQNLSASRPQDRQFILSSKKLLLSDSGFYLCAWRGRGPLLFFGSGTQLSVL.

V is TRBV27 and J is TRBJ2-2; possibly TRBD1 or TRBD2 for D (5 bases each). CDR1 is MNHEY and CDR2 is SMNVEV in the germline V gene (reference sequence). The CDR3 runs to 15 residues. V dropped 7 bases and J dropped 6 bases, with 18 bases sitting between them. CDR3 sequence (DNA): TGTGCCAGCACCCTTCTAGGTGGGGGACCCGGGGAGCTGTTTTTT. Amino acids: CASTLLGGGPGELFF.

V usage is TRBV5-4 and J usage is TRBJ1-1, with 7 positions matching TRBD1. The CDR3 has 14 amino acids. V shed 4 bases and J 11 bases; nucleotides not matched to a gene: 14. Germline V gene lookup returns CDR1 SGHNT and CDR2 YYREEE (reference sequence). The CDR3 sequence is CASSPGTAPHGAFF. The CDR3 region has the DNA TGTGCCAGCAGCCCTGGGACAGCGCCTCATGGTGCTTTCTTT.

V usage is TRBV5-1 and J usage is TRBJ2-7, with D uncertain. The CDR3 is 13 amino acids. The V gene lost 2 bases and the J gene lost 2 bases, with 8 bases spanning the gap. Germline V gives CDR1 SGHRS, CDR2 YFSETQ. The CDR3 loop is CASSFGRPYEQYF. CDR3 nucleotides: TGCGCCAGCAGCTTCGGGCGACCCTACGAGCAGTACTTC.

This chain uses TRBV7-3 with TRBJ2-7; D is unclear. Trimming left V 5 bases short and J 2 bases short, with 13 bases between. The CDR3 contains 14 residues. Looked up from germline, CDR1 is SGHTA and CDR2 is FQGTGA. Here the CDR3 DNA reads TGTGCCAGCAGCCCGACTCCTGTTACCTACGAGCAGTACTTC. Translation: CASSPTPVTYEQYF.

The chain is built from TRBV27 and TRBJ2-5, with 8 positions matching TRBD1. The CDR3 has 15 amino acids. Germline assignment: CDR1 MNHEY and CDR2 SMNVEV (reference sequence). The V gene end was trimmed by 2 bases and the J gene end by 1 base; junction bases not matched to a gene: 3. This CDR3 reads CASSLSTGGQETQYF. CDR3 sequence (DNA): TGTGCCAGCAGTTTAAGTACAGGGGGCCAAGAGACCCAGTACTTC.

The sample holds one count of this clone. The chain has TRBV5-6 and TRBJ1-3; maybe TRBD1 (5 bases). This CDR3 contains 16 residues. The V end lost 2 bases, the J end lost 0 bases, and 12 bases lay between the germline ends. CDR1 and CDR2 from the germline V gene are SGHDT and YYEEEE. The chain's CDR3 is CASSFLRGNSGNTIYF. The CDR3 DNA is TGTGCCAGCAGCTTCCTACGGGGGAACTCTGGAAACACCATATATTTT.

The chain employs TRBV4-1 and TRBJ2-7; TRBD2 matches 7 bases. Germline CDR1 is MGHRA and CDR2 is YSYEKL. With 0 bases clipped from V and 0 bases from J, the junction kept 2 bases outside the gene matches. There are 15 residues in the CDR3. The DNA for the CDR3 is TGCGCCAGCAGCCAAGAAGCGGGGAGCTCCTACGAGCAGTACTTC. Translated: CASSQEAGSSYEQYF.

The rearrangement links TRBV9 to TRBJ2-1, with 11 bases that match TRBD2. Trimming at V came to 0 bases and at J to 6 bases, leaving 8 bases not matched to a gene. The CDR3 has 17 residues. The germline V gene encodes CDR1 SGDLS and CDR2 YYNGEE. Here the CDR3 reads CASSVAQIAGGSNEQFF. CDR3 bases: TGTGCCAGCAGCGTAGCCCAAATAGCGGGAGGGTCCAATGAGCAGTTCTTC.

CDR3 in DNA: TGTGCCAGCAGCTTGGGCGGTAACACCGGGGAGCTGTTTTTT. This translates into CASSLGGNTGELFF. The chain combines TRBV5-4 with TRBJ2-2; D ambiguous. This CDR3 is built from 14 residues. V was pared by 0 bases and J by 2 bases, with 5 bases between. CDR1 and CDR2 from the germline V gene are SGHNT and YYREEE (reference sequence). The whole variable domain, filled in from reference TRBV5-4 and TRBJ2-2, reads ETGVTQSPTHLIKTRGQQVTLRCSSQSGHNTVSWYQQALGQGPQFIFQYYREEENGRGNFPPRFSGLQFPNYSSELNVNALELDDSALYLCASSLGGNTGELFFGEGSRLTVL.

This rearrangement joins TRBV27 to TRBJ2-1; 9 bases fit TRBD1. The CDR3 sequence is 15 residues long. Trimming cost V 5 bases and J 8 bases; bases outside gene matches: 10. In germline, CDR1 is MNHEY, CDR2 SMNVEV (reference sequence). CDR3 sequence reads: CASSPRDRASHEQFF. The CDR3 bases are TGTGCCAGCAGTCCCCGGGACAGGGCGAGCCATGAGCAGTTCTTC.

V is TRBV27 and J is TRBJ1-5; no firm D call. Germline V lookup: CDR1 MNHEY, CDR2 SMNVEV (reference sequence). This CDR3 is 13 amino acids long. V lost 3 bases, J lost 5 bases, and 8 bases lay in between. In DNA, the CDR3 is TGTGCCAGCAGTTTCAAGGGTTATCAGCCCCAGCATTTT. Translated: CASSFKGYQPQHF.

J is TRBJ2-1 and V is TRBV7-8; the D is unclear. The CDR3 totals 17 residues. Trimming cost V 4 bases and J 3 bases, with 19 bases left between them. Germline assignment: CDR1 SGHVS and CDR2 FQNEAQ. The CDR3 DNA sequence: TGTGCCAGCAGCTCGTATCCTTTGGCCCTACTCTACAATGAGCAGTTCTTC. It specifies CASSSYPLALLYNEQFF.

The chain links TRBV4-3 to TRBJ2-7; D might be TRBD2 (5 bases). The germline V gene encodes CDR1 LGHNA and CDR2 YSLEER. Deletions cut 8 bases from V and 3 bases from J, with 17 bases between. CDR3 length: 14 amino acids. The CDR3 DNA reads TGCGCCAGCGGTGCCAGAACCGGGAACTACGAGCAGTACTTC. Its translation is CASGARTGNYEQYF.

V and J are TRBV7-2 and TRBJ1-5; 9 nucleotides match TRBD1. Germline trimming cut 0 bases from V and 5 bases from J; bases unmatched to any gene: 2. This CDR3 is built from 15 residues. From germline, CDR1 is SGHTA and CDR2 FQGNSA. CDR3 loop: CASSLADRGDQPQHF. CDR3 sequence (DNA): TGTGCCAGCAGCTTAGCTGACAGGGGGGATCAGCCCCAGCATTTT.

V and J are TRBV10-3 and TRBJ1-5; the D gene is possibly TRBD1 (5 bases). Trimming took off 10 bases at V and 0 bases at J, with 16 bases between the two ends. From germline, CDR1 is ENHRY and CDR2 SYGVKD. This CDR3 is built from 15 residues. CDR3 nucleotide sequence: TGTGCCACCAATCCGGGGGATTATAGCAATCAGCCCCAGCATTTT. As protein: CATNPGDYSNQPQHF.